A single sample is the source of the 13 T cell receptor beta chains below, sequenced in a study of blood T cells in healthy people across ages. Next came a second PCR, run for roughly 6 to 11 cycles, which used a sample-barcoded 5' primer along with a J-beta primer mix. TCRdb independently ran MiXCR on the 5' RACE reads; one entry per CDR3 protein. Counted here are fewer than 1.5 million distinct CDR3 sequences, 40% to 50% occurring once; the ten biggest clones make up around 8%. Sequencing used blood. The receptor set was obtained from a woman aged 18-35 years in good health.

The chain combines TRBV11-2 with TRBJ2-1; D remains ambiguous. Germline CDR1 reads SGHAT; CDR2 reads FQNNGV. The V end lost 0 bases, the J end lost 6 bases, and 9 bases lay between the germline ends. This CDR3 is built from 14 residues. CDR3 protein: CASSLEQIFNEQFF. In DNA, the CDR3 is TGTGCCAGCAGCTTAGAGCAGATCTTCAATGAGCAGTTCTTC.

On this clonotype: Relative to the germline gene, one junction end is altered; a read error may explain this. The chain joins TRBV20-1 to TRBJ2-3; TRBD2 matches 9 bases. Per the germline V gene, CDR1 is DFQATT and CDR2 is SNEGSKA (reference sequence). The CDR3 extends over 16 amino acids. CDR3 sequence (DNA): TGCAGTGCTAGAGATGGGGAAAGCGGGGGGACAGATGCGCAGTATTTT. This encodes CSARDGESGGTDAQYF.

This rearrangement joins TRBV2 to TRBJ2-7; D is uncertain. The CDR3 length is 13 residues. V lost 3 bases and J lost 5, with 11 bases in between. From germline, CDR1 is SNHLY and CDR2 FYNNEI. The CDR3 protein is CASSEGRVHEQYF. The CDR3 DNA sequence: TGTGCCAGCAGTGAGGGAAGGGTCCACGAGCAGTACTTC.

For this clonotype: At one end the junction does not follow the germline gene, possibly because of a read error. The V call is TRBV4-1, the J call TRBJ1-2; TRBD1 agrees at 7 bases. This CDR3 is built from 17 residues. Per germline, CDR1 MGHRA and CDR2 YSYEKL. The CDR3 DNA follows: TGCGCCAGCGGCCAAGTGGCCGGACAGGTTATTAACTATGGCTACACCTTC. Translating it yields CASGQVAGQVINYGYTF.

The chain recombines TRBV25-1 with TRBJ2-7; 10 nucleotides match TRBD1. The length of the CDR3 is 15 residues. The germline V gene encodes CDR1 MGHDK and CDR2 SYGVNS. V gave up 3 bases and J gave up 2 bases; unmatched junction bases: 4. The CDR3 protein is CASSERGTGAYEQYF. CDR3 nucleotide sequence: TGTGCCAGCAGTGAGAGGGGGACAGGGGCCTACGAGCAGTACTTC.

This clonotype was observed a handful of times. The CDR3 DNA sequence: TGTGCCATCAGTGAGTCTACGTCGGCGGGAGGACCCACCGGGGAGCTGTTTTTT. This translates into CAISESTSAGGPTGELFF. J is TRBJ2-2 and V is TRBV10-3; 8 nucleotides agree with TRBD2. The CDR3 has 18 residues. Germline V gene lookup returns CDR1 ENHRY and CDR2 SYGVKD. V gave up 0 bases and J gave up 4 bases; unmatched junction bases: 10.

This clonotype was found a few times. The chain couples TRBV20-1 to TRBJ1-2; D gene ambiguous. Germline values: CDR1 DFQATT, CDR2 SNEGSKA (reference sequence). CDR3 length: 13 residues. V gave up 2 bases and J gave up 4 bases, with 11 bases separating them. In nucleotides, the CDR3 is TGCAGTGCTAGACAGACCGCAATCTATGGCTACACCTTC. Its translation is CSARQTAIYGYTF.

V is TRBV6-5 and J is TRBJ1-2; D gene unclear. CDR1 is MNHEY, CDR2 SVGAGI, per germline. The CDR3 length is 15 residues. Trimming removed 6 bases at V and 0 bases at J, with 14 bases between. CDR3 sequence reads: CASSPYRAANYGYTF. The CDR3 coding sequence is TGTGCCAGCAGCCCCTATAGGGCGGCTAACTATGGCTACACCTTC.

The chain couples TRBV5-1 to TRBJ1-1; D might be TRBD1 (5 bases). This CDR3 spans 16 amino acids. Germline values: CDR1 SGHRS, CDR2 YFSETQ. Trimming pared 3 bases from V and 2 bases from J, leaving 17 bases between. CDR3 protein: CASSSGGAGFNTEAFF. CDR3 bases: TGCGCCAGCAGCTCTGGTGGGGCAGGGTTCAACACTGAAGCTTTCTTT.

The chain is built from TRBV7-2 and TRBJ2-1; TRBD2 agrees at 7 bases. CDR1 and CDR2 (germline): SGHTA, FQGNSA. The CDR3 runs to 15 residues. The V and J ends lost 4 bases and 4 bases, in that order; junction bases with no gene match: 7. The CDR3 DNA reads TGTGCCAGCAGCTCCCCCTGGGGGGGGTACAATGAGCAGTTCTTC. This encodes CASSSPWGGYNEQFF.

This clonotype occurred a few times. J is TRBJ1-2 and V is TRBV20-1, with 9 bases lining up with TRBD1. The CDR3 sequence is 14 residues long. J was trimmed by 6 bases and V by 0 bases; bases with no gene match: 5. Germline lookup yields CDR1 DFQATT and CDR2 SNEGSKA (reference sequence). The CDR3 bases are TGCAGTGCTAGAGATCCAACAGGGGGCGATGGCTACACCTTC. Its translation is CSARDPTGGDGYTF.

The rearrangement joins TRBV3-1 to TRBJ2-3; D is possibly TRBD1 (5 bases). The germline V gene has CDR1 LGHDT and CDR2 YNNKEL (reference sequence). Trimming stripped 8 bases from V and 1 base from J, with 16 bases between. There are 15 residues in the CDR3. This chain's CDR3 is CASLSGYGGTDTQYF. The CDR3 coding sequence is TGTGCCAGCCTCTCAGGGTATGGAGGCACAGATACGCAGTATTTT.

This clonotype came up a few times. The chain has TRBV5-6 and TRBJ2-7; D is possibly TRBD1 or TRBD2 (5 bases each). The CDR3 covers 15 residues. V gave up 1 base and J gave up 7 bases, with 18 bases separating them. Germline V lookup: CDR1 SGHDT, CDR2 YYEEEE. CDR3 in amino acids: CASSLKRGSPREQYF. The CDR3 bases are TGTGCCAGCAGCTTGAAACGGGGCTCCCCTAGGGAGCAGTACTTC.